This T cell receptor (beta chain) was sequenced for a study of blood T cell repertoires in COVID-19. Background on the study: Samples representing acute and convalescent COVID-19 were sourced from the United States, Italy and Spain.

This CDR3 has 12 residues. From germline, CDR1 is SNHLY and CDR2 FYNNEI. Trimming took off 6 bases at V and 6 bases at J, with 8 bases between the two ends. This clone has only one observation. Sequencing used immunoSEQ multiplex PCR; TCRdb keeps in-frame clones, though not all of them. The sample lists about 210,000 clones, less than 90% seen once, with 1.5% to 2% in the top ten. Input material: peripheral blood. The TCR was taken from a man aged 70 or older with acute or convalescent COVID-19. The chain carries TRBV2 and TRBJ2-2; maybe TRBD2 (6 bases). CDR3 protein: CASRDYPGELFF. The DNA of the CDR3 is TGTGCCAGCAGGGACTACCCCGGGGAGCTGTTTTTT.